The 13 T cell receptor beta chains reported below all come from one sample, sequenced in a study of blood T cell repertoires in COVID-19. Using immunoSEQ multiplex PCR, the repertoire was profiled, and TCRdb retains in-frame clones only, with some absent. The sample lists about 460,000 clones, 88% occurring once. The specimen was PBMCs or T cells enriched from blood (not recorded which). Source of these receptors: a woman aged 55 to 70 who had recovered from COVID-19.

The rearrangement links TRBV12-3 or TRBV12-4 to TRBJ1-6; D gene unclear. V lost 5 bases to trimming and J lost 8 bases, with 10 bases between them. CDR3 length equals 13 residues. As DNA, the CDR3 is TGTGCCAGCAGTCCCGGGGTCTATTCACCCCTCCACTTT. This encodes CASSPGVYSPLHF.

This chain uses TRBV2 with TRBJ1-4; 8 bases are a match to TRBD1. CDR1 is SNHLY, CDR2 FYNNEI, per germline. The J segment lost 4 bases and the V segment lost 6 bases, leaving 4 bases of the junction unmatched. The CDR3 is made up of 14 amino acids. DNA of the CDR3: TGTGCCAGCAGGGCCGACAGGGGTAATGAAAAACTGTTTTTT. Its translation is CASRADRGNEKLFF. Supplemented by reference TRBV2 and TRBJ1-4, the full variable domain reads EPEVTQTPSHQVTQMGQEVILRCVPISNHLYFYWYRQILGQKVEFLVSFYNNEISEKSEIFDDQFSVERPDGSNFTLKIRSTKLEDSAMYFCASRADRGNEKLFFGSGTQLSVL.

This clone showed up just once. In DNA, the CDR3 is TGTGCCAGCAGCCGAGGGACTAGCTTAACAGATACGCAGTATTTT. Amino acid sequence: CASSRGTSLTDTQYF. This chain joins TRBV4-2 and TRBJ2-3; 9 nucleotides agree with TRBD2. The ends lost 4 bases at V and 3 bases at J; junction bases unmatched: 5. There are 15 residues in the CDR3. CDR1 is LGHNA and CDR2 is YNFKEQ in the germline V gene.

CDR3 in DNA: TGTGCCAGCAGCATAACCGGGACTAGCGGTAACCACGAGCAGTACTTC. It is translated as CASSITGTSGNHEQYF. The chain has TRBV7-9 and TRBJ2-7; 11 nucleotides align to TRBD2. The CDR3 has 16 residues. V lost 5 bases to trimming and J lost 5 bases; unmatched junction nucleotides: 11. Germline V lookup: CDR1 SEHNR, CDR2 FQNEAQ (reference sequence). The full variable domain, rest sourced from reference TRBV7-9 and TRBJ2-7, is DTGVSQNPRHKITKRGQNVTFRCDPISEHNRLYWYRQTLGQGPEFLTYFQNEAQLEKSRLLSDRFSAERPKGSFSTLEIQRTEQGDSAMYLCASSITGTSGNHEQYFGPGTRLTVT.

The V gene is TRBV2, the J gene TRBJ1-2, with TRBD1 as a possible D gene (6 bases). This CDR3 is 13 amino acids long. Germline assignment: CDR1 SNHLY and CDR2 FYNNEI. V shed 7 bases and J shed 4 bases, with 13 bases lying between them. The CDR3 DNA reads as TGTGCCAGCAACCTGGGCAGGGGCTATGGCTACACCTTC. As protein: CASNLGRGYGYTF.

The V call is TRBV25-1, the J call TRBJ1-1; 9 positions agree with TRBD1. Germline CDR1 is MGHDK and CDR2 is SYGVNS. CDR3 length equals 14 residues. Trimming removed 4 bases from V and 5 bases from J; junction bases left unmatched: 5. CDR3 sequence (DNA): TGTGCCAGCAGTGGGGGGACAGGGTCAACTGAAGCTTTCTTT. This gives the protein CASSGGTGSTEAFF.

The V gene is TRBV18, the J gene TRBJ1-2; weak D call: TRBD1 (5 bases). Germline V gene lookup returns CDR1 KGHSH and CDR2 LQKENI. The CDR3 covers 17 residues. Trimming stripped 3 bases from V and 0 bases from J, with 17 bases between. The CDR3 DNA is TGTGCCAGCTCACCCTTTAGGGGACTTAGAACTAACTATGGCTACACCTTC. Translation gives CASSPFRGLRTNYGYTF.

V usage is TRBV25-1 and J usage is TRBJ1-6, with D possibly TRBD1 on 5 matching bases. Germline loops: CDR1 MGHDK, CDR2 SYGVNS. The CDR3 is made up of 13 amino acids. The V end was cut by 5 bases, the J end by 8 bases, with 10 bases between. The CDR3 reads CASSRGDDSPLHF. DNA for the CDR3: TGTGCCAGCAGTCGCGGGGACGATTCACCCCTCCACTTT.

This rearrangement joins TRBV15 to TRBJ2-1; D is possibly TRBD1 (6 bases). The CDR3 runs to 16 residues. V shed 5 bases and J shed 6 bases, with 20 bases lying between them. CDR1 and CDR2 (germline): LNHNV, YYDKDF (reference sequence). The CDR3, as DNA: TGTGCCACCAGCGTCGGTTCGGCAGGGGTGCTCAATGAGCAGTTCTTC. Protein sequence: CATSVGSAGVLNEQFF.

The V and J genes are TRBV10-3 and TRBJ2-3; TRBD1 aligns across 9 bases. Germline lookup yields CDR1 ENHRY and CDR2 SYGVKD. The junction had 7 bases not matched to a gene; V was cut back by 0 bases and J by 6 bases. The CDR3 consists of 16 residues. CDR3 amino acids: CAISESWTGVGDTQYF. CDR3 DNA: TGTGCCATCAGTGAGTCATGGACAGGGGTCGGGGATACGCAGTATTTT.

The chain couples TRBV10-3 to TRBJ1-5; the D gene is possibly TRBD1 (6 bases). Trimming took 6 bases from V and 5 from J, leaving 17 bases between them. This CDR3 contains 15 residues. Germline V gene data show CDR1 as ENHRY and CDR2 as SYGVKD. The chain's CDR3 is CAISLTGQRDQPQHF. The CDR3 DNA sequence: TGTGCCATCAGCCTAACAGGGCAAAGGGATCAGCCCCAGCATTTT.

The V and J genes are TRBV11-2 and TRBJ2-2; 8 nucleotides line up with TRBD1. Germline V gives CDR1 SGHAT, CDR2 FQNNGV. Trimming cost V 2 bases and J 8 bases; bases outside gene matches: 7. This CDR3 contains 15 residues. This CDR3 is CASSLIRTGSGELFF. CDR3 bases: TGTGCCAGCAGCTTAATCCGGACAGGGTCTGGGGAGCTGTTTTTT.

The chain employs TRBV5-6 and TRBJ1-6; TRBD1 matches 7 bases. The CDR3 contains 15 residues. V was clipped by 3 bases and J by 13 bases; unmatched bases: 13. CDR1 SGHDT and CDR2 YYEEEE come from the germline V gene. As DNA, the CDR3 is TGTGCCAGCAGCTCCCGAGGGGGCGTGGGACCTCCCCTCCACTTT. This sequence encodes CASSSRGGVGPPLHF.